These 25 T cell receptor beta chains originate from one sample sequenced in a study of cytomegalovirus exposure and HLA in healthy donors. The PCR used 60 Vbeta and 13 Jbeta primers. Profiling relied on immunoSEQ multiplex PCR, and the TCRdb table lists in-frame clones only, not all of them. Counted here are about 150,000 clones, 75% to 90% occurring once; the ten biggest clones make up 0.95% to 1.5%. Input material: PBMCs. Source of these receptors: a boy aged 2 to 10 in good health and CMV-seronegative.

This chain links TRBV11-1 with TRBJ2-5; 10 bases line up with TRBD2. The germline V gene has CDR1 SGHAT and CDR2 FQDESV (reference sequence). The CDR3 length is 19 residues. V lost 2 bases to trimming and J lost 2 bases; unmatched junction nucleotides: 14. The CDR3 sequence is CASSLSRLAGSLTQETQYF. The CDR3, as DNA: TGTGCCAGCAGCTTATCCCGACTAGCGGGCTCACTAACTCAAGAGACCCAGTACTTC.

CDR3 sequence: CASSPSTGPDGYTF. CDR3 in DNA: TGTGCCAGCTCACCAAGCACGGGTCCGGATGGCTACACCTTC. The chain links TRBV18 to TRBJ1-2; D gene uncertain. Per germline, CDR1 KGHSH and CDR2 LQKENI. This CDR3 is built from 14 residues. Trimming cost V 2 bases and J 6 bases, with 13 bases left between them.

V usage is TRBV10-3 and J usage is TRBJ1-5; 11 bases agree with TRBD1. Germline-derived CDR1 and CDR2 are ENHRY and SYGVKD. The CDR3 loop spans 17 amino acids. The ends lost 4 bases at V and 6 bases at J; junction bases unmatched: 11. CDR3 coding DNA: TGTGCCATCAGTGCAGGACAGGGGGCTTCCTACAGTCAGCCCCAGCATTTT. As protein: CAISAGQGASYSQPQHF.

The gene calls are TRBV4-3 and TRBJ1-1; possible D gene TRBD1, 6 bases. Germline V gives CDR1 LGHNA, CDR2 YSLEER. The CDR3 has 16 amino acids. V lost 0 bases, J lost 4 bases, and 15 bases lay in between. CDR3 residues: CASSQDRTGRGTEAFF. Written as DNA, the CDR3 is TGCGCCAGCAGCCAAGATCGAACAGGGAGGGGCACTGAAGCTTTCTTT.

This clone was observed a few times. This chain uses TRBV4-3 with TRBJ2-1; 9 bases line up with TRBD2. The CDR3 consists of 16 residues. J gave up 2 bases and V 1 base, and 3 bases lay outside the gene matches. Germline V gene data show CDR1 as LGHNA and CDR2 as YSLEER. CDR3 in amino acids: CASSQGRGRAYNEQFF. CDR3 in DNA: TGCGCCAGCAGCCAAGGCCGCGGGAGGGCCTACAATGAGCAGTTCTTC.

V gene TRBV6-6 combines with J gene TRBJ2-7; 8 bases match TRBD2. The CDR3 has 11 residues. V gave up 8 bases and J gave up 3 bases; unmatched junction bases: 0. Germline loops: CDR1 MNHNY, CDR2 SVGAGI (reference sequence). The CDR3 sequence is CASGTSYEQYF. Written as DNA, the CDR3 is TGTGCCAGCGGGACTAGCTACGAGCAGTACTTC.

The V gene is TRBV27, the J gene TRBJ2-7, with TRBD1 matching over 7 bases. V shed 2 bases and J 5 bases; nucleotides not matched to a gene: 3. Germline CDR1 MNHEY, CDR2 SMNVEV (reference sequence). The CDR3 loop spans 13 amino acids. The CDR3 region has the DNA TGTGCCAGCAGTTTAGGGACAGCAGACGAGCAGTACTTC. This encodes CASSLGTADEQYF.

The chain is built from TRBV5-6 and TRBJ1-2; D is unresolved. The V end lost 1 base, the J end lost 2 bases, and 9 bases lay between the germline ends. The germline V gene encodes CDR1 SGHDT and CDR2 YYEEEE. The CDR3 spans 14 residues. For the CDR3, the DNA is TGTGCCAGCAGCTTGAGCATTCGGAACTATGGCTACACCTTC. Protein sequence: CASSLSIRNYGYTF.

The CDR3 DNA reads as TGTGCCAGCAGCTTTAATGGATTGAGGGGCTACACCTTC. It translates to CASSFNGLRGYTF. The V call is TRBV7-9, the J call TRBJ1-2; no clear D. Germline-derived CDR1 and CDR2 are SEHNR and FQNEAQ (reference sequence). V lost 3 bases and J lost 8, with 13 bases in between. The CDR3 covers 13 residues.

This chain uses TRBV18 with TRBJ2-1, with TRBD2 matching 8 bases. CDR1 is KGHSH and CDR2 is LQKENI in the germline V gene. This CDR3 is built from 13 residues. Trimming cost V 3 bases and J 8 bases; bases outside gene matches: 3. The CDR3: CASSPTSVDEQFF. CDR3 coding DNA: TGTGCCAGCTCACCGACTAGCGTGGATGAGCAGTTCTTC.

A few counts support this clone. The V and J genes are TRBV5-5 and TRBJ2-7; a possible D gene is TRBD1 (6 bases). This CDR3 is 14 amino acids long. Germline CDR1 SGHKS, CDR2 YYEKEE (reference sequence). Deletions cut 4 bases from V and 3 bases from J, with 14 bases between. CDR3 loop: CASSLRDTHYEQYF. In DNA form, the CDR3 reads TGTGCCAGCAGCCTCCGGGACACTCACTACGAGCAGTACTTC.

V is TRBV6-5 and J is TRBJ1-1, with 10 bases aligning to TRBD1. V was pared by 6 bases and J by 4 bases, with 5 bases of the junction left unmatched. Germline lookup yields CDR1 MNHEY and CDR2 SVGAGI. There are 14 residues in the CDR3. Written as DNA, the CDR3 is TGTGCCAGCAGCCCGGGACAGGGGTTCACTGAAGCTTTCTTT. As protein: CASSPGQGFTEAFF.

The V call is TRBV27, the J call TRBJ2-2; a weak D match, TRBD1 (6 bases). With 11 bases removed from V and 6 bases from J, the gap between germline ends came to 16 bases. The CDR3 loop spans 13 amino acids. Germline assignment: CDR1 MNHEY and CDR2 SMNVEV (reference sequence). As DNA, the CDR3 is TGTGCCCGCAACCATACAGGGTCCGGGGAGCTGTTTTTT. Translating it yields CARNHTGSGELFF.

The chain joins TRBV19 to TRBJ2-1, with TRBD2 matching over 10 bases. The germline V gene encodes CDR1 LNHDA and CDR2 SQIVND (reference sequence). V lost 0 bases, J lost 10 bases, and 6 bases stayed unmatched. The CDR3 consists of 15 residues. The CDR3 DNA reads TGTGCCAGTAGTATAGATGGGGGACTAGCGAAGGAGCAGTTCTTC. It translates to CASSIDGGLAKEQFF.

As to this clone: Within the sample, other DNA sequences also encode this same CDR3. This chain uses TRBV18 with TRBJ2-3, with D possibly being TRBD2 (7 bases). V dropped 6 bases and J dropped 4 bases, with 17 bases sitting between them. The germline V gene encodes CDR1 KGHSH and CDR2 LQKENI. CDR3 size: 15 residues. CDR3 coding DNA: TGTGCCAGCTCTCCGGGATGGGGGGGCGCAGATACGCAGTATTTT. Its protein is CASSPGWGGADTQYF.

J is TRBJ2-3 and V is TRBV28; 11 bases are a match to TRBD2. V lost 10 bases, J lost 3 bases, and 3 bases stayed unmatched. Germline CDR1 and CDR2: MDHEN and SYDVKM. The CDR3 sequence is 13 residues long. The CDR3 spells CATRTSGTDTQYF. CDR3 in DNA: TGTGCCACAAGGACTAGCGGGACAGATACGCAGTATTTT.

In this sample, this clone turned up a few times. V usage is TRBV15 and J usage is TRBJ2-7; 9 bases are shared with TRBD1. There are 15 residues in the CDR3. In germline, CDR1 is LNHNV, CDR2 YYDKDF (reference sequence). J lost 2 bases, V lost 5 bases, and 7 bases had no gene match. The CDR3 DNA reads TGTGCCACCAGCCCCTCGGGACAGGGACCCTACGAGCAGTACTTC. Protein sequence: CATSPSGQGPYEQYF.

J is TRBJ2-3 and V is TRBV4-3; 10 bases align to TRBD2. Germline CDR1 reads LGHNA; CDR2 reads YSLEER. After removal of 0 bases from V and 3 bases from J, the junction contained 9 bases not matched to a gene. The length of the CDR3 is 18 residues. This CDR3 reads CASSQDKAGGYITDTQYF. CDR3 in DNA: TGCGCCAGCAGCCAAGACAAAGCGGGGGGGTATATTACAGATACGCAGTATTTT.

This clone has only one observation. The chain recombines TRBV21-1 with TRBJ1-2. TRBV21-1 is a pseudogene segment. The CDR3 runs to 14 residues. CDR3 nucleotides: TGTGCCAGCAGCAAATATAGCCCAAAATATGGCTACACCTTC. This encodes CASSKYSPKYGYTF.

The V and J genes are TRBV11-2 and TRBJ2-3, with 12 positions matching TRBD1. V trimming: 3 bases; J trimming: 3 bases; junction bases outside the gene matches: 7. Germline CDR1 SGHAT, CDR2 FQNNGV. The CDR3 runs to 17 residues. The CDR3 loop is CASSLGPGQGATDTQYF. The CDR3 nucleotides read TGTGCCAGCAGCTTGGGGCCGGGACAGGGGGCGACAGATACGCAGTATTTT.

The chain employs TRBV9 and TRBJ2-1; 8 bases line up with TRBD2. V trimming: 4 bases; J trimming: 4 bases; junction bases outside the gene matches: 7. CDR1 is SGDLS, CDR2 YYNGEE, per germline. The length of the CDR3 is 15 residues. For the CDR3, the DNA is TGTGCCAGCAGCCCAAGCGGGGGACTTTACAATGAGCAGTTCTTC. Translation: CASSPSGGLYNEQFF.

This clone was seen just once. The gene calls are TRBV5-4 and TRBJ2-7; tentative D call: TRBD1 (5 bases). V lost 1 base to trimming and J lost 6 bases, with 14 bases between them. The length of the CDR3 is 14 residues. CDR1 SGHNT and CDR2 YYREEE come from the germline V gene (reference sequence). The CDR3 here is CASSLNQGIGEQYF. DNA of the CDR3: TGTGCCAGCAGCTTGAACCAGGGTATCGGCGAGCAGTACTTC.

CDR3 sequence: CASRTGADEKLFF. The CDR3 DNA sequence: TGTGCCAGTAGGACAGGGGCGGATGAAAAACTGTTTTTT. This sequence joins TRBV19 and TRBJ1-4, with 8 bases matching TRBD1. Trimming took 6 bases from V and 6 from J; bases not matched to a gene: 3. CDR3 length: 13 amino acids. Germline lookup yields CDR1 LNHDA and CDR2 SQIVND (reference sequence).

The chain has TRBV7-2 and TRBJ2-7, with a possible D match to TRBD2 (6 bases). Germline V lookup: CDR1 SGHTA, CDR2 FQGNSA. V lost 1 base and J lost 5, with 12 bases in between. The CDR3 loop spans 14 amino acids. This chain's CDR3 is CASSLGLGFNEQYF. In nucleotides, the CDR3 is TGTGCCAGCAGCTTAGGACTAGGGTTCAACGAGCAGTACTTC.

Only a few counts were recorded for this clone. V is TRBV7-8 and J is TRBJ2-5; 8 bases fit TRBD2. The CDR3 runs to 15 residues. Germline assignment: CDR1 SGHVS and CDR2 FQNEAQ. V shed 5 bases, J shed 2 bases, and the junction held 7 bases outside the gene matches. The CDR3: CASSPTSVYQETQYF. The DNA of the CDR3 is TGTGCCAGCAGCCCGACTAGCGTTTATCAAGAGACCCAGTACTTC.